This T cell receptor (beta chain) originates from a study of T cell responses to AZD1222 COVID-19 vaccine. Across the study: Second-dose schedules of about 4 or about 12 weeks were combined.

Study-level findings and limits: Across the whole spike, CD4 TCRs peaked at regions 160-218 and 743-854. Spike-specific TCRs gained breadth and depth after people received two AZD1222 doses.

Of note for this clone: Antigen unknown.

The data were produced by immunoSEQ multiplex PCR, yet TCRdb's version contains in-frame clones alone and is incomplete. The sample records 95,000 to 150,000 clones, around 87% being singletons. The CDR3 sequence is 15 residues long. Germline V gives CDR1 MNHEY, CDR2 SMNVEV (reference sequence). V shed 7 bases and J 8 bases; nucleotides not matched to a gene: 11. This receptor was identified in an adult in good health. The sequences come from peripheral blood, collected on day 0 of AZD1222 vaccination. The genes are TRBV27 and TRBJ2-1; TRBD2 aligns across 10 bases. CDR3 sequence reads: CASTLRSGRADEQFF. In DNA form, the CDR3 reads TGTGCCAGCACCCTAAGAAGCGGGAGGGCGGATGAGCAGTTCTTC.